These 20 T cell receptor beta chains came from one sample sequenced in a study of shared clonotypes between healthy human individuals (dated by TCRdb to the early 2020s). Library preparation used the immunoSEQ multiplex PCR assay. In its TCRdb copy, this immuneACCESS table keeps in-frame sequences only and misses some clones. Where compared with another copy, unresolved V genes explain less than half of these, and the others have no known cause. For this sample there are a few million clones; approximately 95% appear just once. The ten most abundant clones make up approximately 0.13% of the sample. Sequenced sample: naive CD4+ T cells sorted from blood. The cell subset or site label here, explained by the study, means: CD45RA+ positively selected. The source is a man between 18 and 29 years old in good health.

Comments on this clone: In the same sample, other DNA sequences code for this CDR3. This rearrangement joins TRBV6-1 to TRBJ1-6; D is unresolved. This CDR3 is built from 15 residues. The germline V gene encodes CDR1 MNHNS and CDR2 SASEGT. V was trimmed by 4 bases and J by 0 bases, leaving 7 bases between them. CDR3 coding DNA: TGTGCCAGCAGTGGAAGTAGCTCCTATAATTCACCCCTCCACTTT. Translation: CASSGSSSYNSPLHF.

This chain connects TRBV9 to TRBJ2-2; D remains unclear. The CDR3 has 14 residues. With 4 bases removed from V and 1 base from J, the gap between germline ends came to 8 bases. The V gene's germline CDR1 is SGDLS and CDR2 YYNGEE. DNA of the CDR3: TGTGCCAGCAGCCCGCAGGTGAACACCGGGGAGCTGTTTTTT. Amino acid sequence: CASSPQVNTGELFF.

V gene TRBV6-1 combines with J gene TRBJ1-2; unclear D gene. There are 16 residues in the CDR3. The germline CDR1 and CDR2 sequences are MNHNS and SASEGT. Deletions cut 0 bases from V and 4 bases from J, with 15 bases between. The CDR3 here is CASSEAVGYVSYGYTF. In DNA, the CDR3 is TGTGCCAGCAGTGAAGCGGTTGGGTATGTGAGCTATGGCTACACCTTC.

Regarding this clone: Other DNA sequences in this specimen translate into the identical CDR3. The chain has TRBV9 and TRBJ2-2; D is unresolved. Germline V gives CDR1 SGDLS, CDR2 YYNGEE. The CDR3 runs to 13 residues. V gave up 2 bases and J gave up 5 bases, with 7 bases separating them. CDR3 amino acids: CASSVDLTGELFF. CDR3 DNA: TGTGCCAGCAGCGTGGACCTAACCGGGGAGCTGTTTTTT.

Points on this clone: Just one base apart from a much larger clone, this may be a read error. Within the sample, other DNA sequences also encode this same CDR3. V usage is TRBV11-2 and J usage is TRBJ2-7; D gene uncertain. The germline V and J ends were trimmed by 4 bases and 1 base, with 2 bases remaining between them. The germline CDR1 and CDR2 sequences are SGHAT and FQNNGV. This CDR3 is 11 amino acids long. The DNA of the CDR3 is TGTGCCAGCAGCTCATCCTACGAGCAGTACTTC. Its translation: CASSSSYEQYF.

V is TRBV4-1 and J is TRBJ1-4; tentatively, D is TRBD1 (5 bases). V lost 1 base, J lost 2 bases, and 8 bases lay in between. CDR3 length: 15 residues. Germline CDR1 and CDR2: MGHRA and YSYEKL. For the CDR3, the DNA is TGCGCCAGCAGCCAAGCAGGGCTTACTAATGAAAAACTGTTTTTT. Protein sequence: CASSQAGLTNEKLFF.

The chain carries TRBV5-1 and TRBJ2-7; weak D call: TRBD2 (5 bases). With 4 bases removed from V and 5 bases from J, the gap between germline ends came to 16 bases. This CDR3 has 14 amino acids. Germline V gene data show CDR1 as SGHRS and CDR2 as YFSETQ. The CDR3 DNA reads TGCGCCAGCAGCCGCGGGCCCCTCGCTGACGAGCAGTACTTC. Encoded protein: CASSRGPLADEQYF.

J is TRBJ2-7 and V is TRBV6-1; 7 bases fit TRBD1. Germline V gene data show CDR1 as MNHNS and CDR2 as SASEGT. The CDR3 spans 14 residues. With 6 bases clipped from V and 5 bases from J, the junction kept 10 bases outside the gene matches. CDR3 in amino acids: CASSFHRGWDEQYF. The DNA for the CDR3 is TGTGCCAGCAGCTTCCACAGGGGTTGGGACGAGCAGTACTTC.

The rearrangement uses TRBV25-1 and TRBJ2-1, with D maybe TRBD2 (7 bases). V lost 5 bases and J lost 12, with 23 bases in between. Germline V gene lookup returns CDR1 MGHDK and CDR2 SYGVNS. The CDR3 totals 15 residues. The CDR3 loop reads CASSSTGGLGIGQFF. CDR3 bases: TGTGCCAGCAGTTCGACCGGGGGGCTGGGGATCGGGCAGTTCTTC.

A note on this clone: Other nucleotide sequences in the sample specify the same CDR3. CDR3 amino acids: CASSGGRETQYF. The CDR3 region has the DNA TGTGCCAGCAGCGGGGGGCGGGAGACCCAGTACTTC. The chain is built from TRBV6-1 and TRBJ2-5, with a possible D match to TRBD2 (7 bases). Germline values: CDR1 MNHNS, CDR2 SASEGT. The CDR3 covers 12 residues. The V end lost 6 bases, the J end lost 5 bases, and 10 bases lay between the germline ends.

With regard to this clone: At one boundary the junction diverges from the germline segment, which might be a read error. The chain employs TRBV11-3 and TRBJ2-1; maybe TRBD2 (5 bases). The CDR3 contains 10 residues. Germline V gene sequence: CDR1 SGHNT, CDR2 YENEEA. The CDR3 DNA is TGTGCCAGCCAGCCCGCGAGAGGGATCTTC. This encodes CASQPARGIF.

The V call is TRBV18, the J call TRBJ2-2; D is undetermined. The CDR3 is made up of 16 amino acids. Per the germline V gene, CDR1 is KGHSH and CDR2 is LQKENI. V was pared by 0 bases and J by 1 base, with 9 bases between. CDR3 DNA sequence: TGTGCCAGCTCACCACCGGGCAGCGTGAACACCGGGGAGCTGTTTTTT. This codes for CASSPPGSVNTGELFF.

Only one count was recorded for this clone. The chain employs TRBV6-4 and TRBJ2-3, with 7 bases that match TRBD2. This CDR3 has 15 amino acids. Germline CDR1 is MRHNA and CDR2 is SNTAGT. The J segment lost 2 bases and the V segment lost 6 bases, leaving 8 bases of the junction unmatched. For the CDR3, the DNA is TGTGCCAGCAGCCGACAAGGGACTAACACAGATACGCAGTATTTT. Translated: CASSRQGTNTDTQYF.

In its sample, this clone was seen once. This sequence joins TRBV27 and TRBJ1-1; D is unclear. CDR1 is MNHEY, CDR2 SMNVEV, per germline (reference sequence). Trimming took 2 bases from V and 11 from J, leaving 21 bases between them. CDR3 length: 15 residues. For the CDR3, the DNA is TGTGCCAGCAGTTTAAGGTCCGGGGTGGGATCCAGGGCTTTCTTT. Protein product: CASSLRSGVGSRAFF.

CDR3 loop: CASRGDTTNTGELFF. CDR3 sequence (DNA): TGTGCCAGCAGGGGGGACACCACGAACACCGGGGAGCTGTTTTTT. The V call is TRBV2, the J call TRBJ2-2, with a weak D call TRBD1 (6 bases). With 6 bases removed from V and 0 bases from J, the gap between germline ends came to 11 bases. The CDR3 is 15 amino acids. CDR1 SNHLY and CDR2 FYNNEI come from the germline V gene.

The chain recombines TRBV7-9 with TRBJ2-7; 8 positions match TRBD1. The germline V gene encodes CDR1 SEHNR and CDR2 FQNEAQ (reference sequence). V lost 5 bases and J lost 3; bases outside the gene matches: 6. The CDR3 covers 14 residues. The CDR3 nucleotides read TGTGCCAGCAGCGTCGGACAGGGCTTCTACGAGCAGTACTTC. It codes for CASSVGQGFYEQYF. Combining the CDR3 with reference TRBV7-9 and TRBJ2-7 gives the whole variable domain DTGVSQNPRHKITKRGQNVTFRCDPISEHNRLYWYRQTLGQGPEFLTYFQNEAQLEKSRLLSDRFSAERPKGSFSTLEIQRTEQGDSAMYLCASSVGQGFYEQYFGPGTRLTVT.

This clone was seen a single time. The chain carries TRBV11-2 and TRBJ1-2, with a possible D match to TRBD1 (6 bases). The CDR3 is made up of 16 amino acids. Germline loops: CDR1 SGHAT, CDR2 FQNNGV. The ends were cut back, 6 bases at V and 1 base at J, with 18 bases in the middle. The CDR3 is CASRLSRDNFNYGYTF. For the CDR3, the DNA is TGTGCCAGCAGACTCAGCCGGGACAACTTTAACTATGGCTACACCTTC.

The rearrangement joins TRBV10-2 to TRBJ2-5; TRBD2 matches 10 bases. Trimming cost V 8 bases and J 5 bases; bases outside gene matches: 14. CDR3 size: 16 residues. From germline, CDR1 is WSHSY and CDR2 SAAADI. As DNA, the CDR3 is TGCGCCAGCCGGCTAGCGGGAGAGGGGCGCCAGGAGACCCAGTACTTC. Residues: CASRLAGEGRQETQYF.

The chain joins TRBV6-4 to TRBJ2-1, with 8 bases identical to TRBD1. This CDR3 spans 14 amino acids. Per germline, CDR1 MRHNA and CDR2 SNTAGT. The V segment lost 2 bases and the J segment 9 bases; nucleotides outside the gene matches: 6. The DNA of the CDR3 is TGTGCCAGCAGTGACACCGCAGGGGGCCGTGAGCAGTTCTTC. This gives the protein CASSDTAGGREQFF.

The chain is built from TRBV6-1 and TRBJ1-1, with a possible D match to TRBD1 (6 bases). The CDR3 covers 14 residues. Deletions cut 8 bases from V and 6 bases from J, with 19 bases between. From germline, CDR1 is MNHNS and CDR2 SASEGT. The CDR3 DNA follows: TGTGCCAGCCGTCTGAACGGGGGGCCCCCTGAAGCTTTCTTT. Amino acids: CASRLNGGPPEAFF.